The source of this T cell receptor beta chain is a study of T cell responses to AZD1222 COVID-19 vaccine. Assay: immunoSEQ multiplex PCR; the TCRdb copy retains only in-frame clones and omits some. This sample has about 150,000 clones, with around 85% found just once. This clone has more than one count but fewer than ten. The sample here was peripheral blood, taken after recovery from COVID-19. This TCR came from an adult who had recovered from COVID-19.

CDR3 in DNA: TGTGCCAGTAGTACCCGTTTTAGGGACGAGCAGTACTTC. This gives the protein CASSTRFRDEQYF. This chain connects TRBV19 to TRBJ2-7; D gene uncertain. V was shortened by 4 bases and J by 5 bases, with 12 bases between the two germline ends. The germline gives CDR1 LNHDA, CDR2 SQIVND (reference sequence). This CDR3 spans 13 amino acids.